The present entry profiles one TCR beta chain with its context. Trimming cost V 0 bases and J 3 bases; bases outside gene matches: 6. The CDR3 consists of 16 residues. Germline V gene data show CDR1 as LGHNA and CDR2 as YNFKEQ. The data stem from a study of blood T cell repertoires in COVID-19. Study-level information: From the United States, Italy and Spain came samples of acute and convalescent COVID-19. Sample material is recorded as cDNA or gDNA derived from T cells, B-cell-depleted T cells, or PBMCs.

In the study's own analysis: Nucleated cell number was recorded as an estimate derived from reference gene primer amplification. This table comes from immunoSEQ multiplex PCR, and its TCRdb copy is limited to in-frame clones, with some not included. For V, J and clone size, that table is used; D and trimming come from the DNA. The table has approximately 16,000 clones, approximately 78% seen once. V usage is TRBV4-2 and J usage is TRBJ2-5; 8 bases line up with TRBD2. The origin of this receptor is a man aged 80 or over with active or convalescent COVID-19. The material sequenced was peripheral blood. The CDR3 region has the DNA TGTGCCAGCAGCCAAGATTTAGCGGGGAAAAAAGAGACCCAGTACTTC. Translation gives CASSQDLAGKKETQYF.